These T cell receptor beta chains were read from a single sample in a study of control samples from healthy donors and cancer patients. TCRdb's copy holds only in-frame clones and misses some; the assay was immunoSEQ multiplex PCR. The table records fewer than 100,000 clones, around nine tenths of them present only once. Source material: blood. These receptors came from a woman between 50 and 59 years old in good health. Both conserved end residues are part of each CDR3. The D gene is left open where the match is weak. Clone size appears in some rows only: once, few, many, or a class for an expanded clone.

clone size	V gene	D gene	J gene	CDR3 protein	CDR3 DNA
NA	TRBV27	NA	TRBJ2-7	CASSWTPRDEQYF	TGTGCCAGCAGTTGGACGCCTCGTGACGAGCAGTACTTC
once	TRBV18	NA	TRBJ2-3	CASSPEWGREDTQYF	TGTGCCAGCTCACCGGAGTGGGGGAGAGAAGATACGCAGTATTTT
NA	TRBV4-1	NA	TRBJ1-1	CASSLEEVITEAFF	TGCGCCAGCAGCCTGGAGGAAGTCATTACTGAAGCTTTCTTT
NA	TRBV24-1	TRBD1	TRBJ2-1	CATSDLTGNYNEQFF	TGTGCCACCAGTGACCTGACAGGGAACTACAATGAGCAGTTCTTC
once	TRBV3-1/TRBV3-2	NA	TRBJ1-2	CASSQDRYTGRAYGYTF	TGTGCCAGCAGCCAAGATAGGTATACGGGGCGCGCCTATGGCTACACCTTC
NA	TRBV21-1	NA	TRBJ1-2	CASTHLIGGYTF	TGTGCCAGCACGCACTTGATCGGGGGCTACACCTTC
NA	TRBV19	TRBD1	TRBJ2-7	CASSKGQVVYEQYF	TGTGCCAGTAGCAAGGGACAGGTTGTTTACGAGCAGTACTTC
NA	TRBV28	TRBD1	TRBJ2-5	CASSTGGRETQYF	TGTGCCAGCAGTACAGGGGGAAGAGAGACCCAGTACTTC
NA	TRBV5-1	TRBD1	TRBJ1-2	CASSLDRDFGYTF	TGCGCCAGCAGTCTGGACAGGGATTTTGGCTACACCTTC
NA	TRBV3-1/TRBV3-2	NA	TRBJ1-1	CASSQQGFTEAFF	TGTGCCAGCAGCCAACAGGGGTTCACTGAAGCTTTCTTT
NA	TRBV12-5	NA	TRBJ2-3	CASGLVVGQTTDTQYF	TGTGCTAGTGGTTTGGTAGTAGGACAGACCACAGATACGCAGTATTTT
NA	TRBV12-3/TRBV12-4	NA	TRBJ1-5	CASSSRDGQPQHF	TGTGCCAGCAGTTCGAGAGACGGACAGCCCCAGCATTTT
NA	TRBV2	NA	TRBJ1-2	CASSRVYGYTF	TGTGCCAGCAGTCGGGTCTATGGCTACACCTTC
NA	TRBV9	NA	TRBJ1-1	CASSRSSLMNTEAFF	TGTGCCAGCAGTCGTAGCAGTCTCATGAACACTGAAGCTTTCTTT
NA	TRBV29-1	TRBD1	TRBJ2-7	CTATGQSSYEQYF	TGCACCGCTACGGGACAGAGCTCCTACGAGCAGTACTTC
NA	TRBV15	NA	TRBJ2-7	CATSRVNDSFYEQYF	TGTGCCACCAGCAGAGTTAATGACAGCTTCTACGAGCAGTACTTC